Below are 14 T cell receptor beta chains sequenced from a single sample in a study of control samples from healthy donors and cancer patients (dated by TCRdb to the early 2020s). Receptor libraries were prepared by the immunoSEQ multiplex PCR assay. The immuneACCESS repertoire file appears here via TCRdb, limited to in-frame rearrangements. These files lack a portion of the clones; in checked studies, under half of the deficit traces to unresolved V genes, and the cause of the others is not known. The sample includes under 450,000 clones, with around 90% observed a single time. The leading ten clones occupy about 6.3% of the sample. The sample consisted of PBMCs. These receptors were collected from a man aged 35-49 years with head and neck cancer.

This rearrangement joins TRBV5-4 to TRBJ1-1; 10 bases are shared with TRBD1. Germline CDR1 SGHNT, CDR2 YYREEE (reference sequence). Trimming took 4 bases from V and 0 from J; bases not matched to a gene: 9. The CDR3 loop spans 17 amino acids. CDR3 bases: TGTGCCAGCAGCCGAGGGGGGGACAGGGGATTGAACACTGAAGCTTTCTTT. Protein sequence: CASSRGGDRGLNTEAFF. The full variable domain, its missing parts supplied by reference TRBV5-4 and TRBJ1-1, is ETGVTQSPTHLIKTRGQQVTLRCSSQSGHNTVSWYQQALGQGPQFIFQYYREEENGRGNFPPRFSGLQFPNYSSELNVNALELDDSALYLCASSRGGDRGLNTEAFFGQGTRLTVV.

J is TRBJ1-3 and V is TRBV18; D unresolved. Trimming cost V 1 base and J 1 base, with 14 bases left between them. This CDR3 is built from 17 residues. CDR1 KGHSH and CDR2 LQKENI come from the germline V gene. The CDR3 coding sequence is TGTGCCAGCTCACCACTGAGCTCCGGGATGTCTGGAAACACCATATATTTT. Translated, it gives CASSPLSSGMSGNTIYF.

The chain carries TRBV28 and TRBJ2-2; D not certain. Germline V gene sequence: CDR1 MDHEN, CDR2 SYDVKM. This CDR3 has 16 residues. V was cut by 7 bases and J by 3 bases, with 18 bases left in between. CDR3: CASTLERRPYTGELFF. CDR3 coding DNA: TGTGCCAGCACCCTCGAGAGGAGACCCTACACCGGGGAGCTGTTTTTT.

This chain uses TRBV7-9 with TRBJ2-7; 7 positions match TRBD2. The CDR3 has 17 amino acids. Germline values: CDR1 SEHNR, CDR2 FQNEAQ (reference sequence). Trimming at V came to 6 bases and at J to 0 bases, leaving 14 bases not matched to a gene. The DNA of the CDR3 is TGTGCCAGCAGGGGGATAAGCGGGACTAAGAGCTCCTACGAGCAGTACTTC. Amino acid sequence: CASRGISGTKSSYEQYF. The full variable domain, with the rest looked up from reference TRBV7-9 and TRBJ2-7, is DTGVSQNPRHKITKRGQNVTFRCDPISEHNRLYWYRQTLGQGPEFLTYFQNEAQLEKSRLLSDRFSAERPKGSFSTLEIQRTEQGDSAMYLCASRGISGTKSSYEQYFGPGTRLTVT.

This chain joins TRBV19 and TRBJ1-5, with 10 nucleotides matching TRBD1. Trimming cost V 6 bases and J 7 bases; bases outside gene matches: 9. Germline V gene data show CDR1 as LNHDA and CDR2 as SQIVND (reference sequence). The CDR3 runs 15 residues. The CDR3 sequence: CASRFGTGVDQPQHF. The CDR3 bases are TGTGCCAGTAGGTTTGGGACAGGGGTAGACCAGCCCCAGCATTTT.

CDR3 amino acids: CASSRTGNTGELFF. CDR3 bases: TGTGCCAGCAGCAGGACAGGGAACACCGGGGAGCTGTTTTTT. The rearrangement uses TRBV11-2 and TRBJ2-2; 7 bases match TRBD1. V trimming: 5 bases; J trimming: 1 base; junction bases outside the gene matches: 1. Germline CDR1 SGHAT, CDR2 FQNNGV. This CDR3 comprises 14 residues.

The CDR3 loop is CASSDGVVETQYF. The CDR3 DNA reads as TGTGCCAGCAGCGACGGGGTGGTCGAGACCCAGTACTTC. The chain links TRBV25-1 to TRBJ2-5; possibly TRBD2 for D (5 bases). CDR3 length equals 13 residues. V lost 6 bases to trimming and J lost 5 bases, with 13 bases between them. Germline-derived CDR1 and CDR2 are MGHDK and SYGVNS. Variable domain in full (rest from reference TRBV25-1 and TRBJ2-5): EADIYQTPRYLVIGTGKKITLECSQTMGHDKMYWYQQDPGMELHLIHYSYGVNSTEKGDLSSESTVSRIRTEHFPLTLESARPSHTSQYLCASSDGVVETQYFGPGTRLLVL.

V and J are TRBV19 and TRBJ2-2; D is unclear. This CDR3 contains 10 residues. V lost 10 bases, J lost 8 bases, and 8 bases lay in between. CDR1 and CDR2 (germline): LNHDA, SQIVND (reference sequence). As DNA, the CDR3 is TGTGCCACCTTAGAGGGGGAGCTGTTTTTT. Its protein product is CATLEGELFF.

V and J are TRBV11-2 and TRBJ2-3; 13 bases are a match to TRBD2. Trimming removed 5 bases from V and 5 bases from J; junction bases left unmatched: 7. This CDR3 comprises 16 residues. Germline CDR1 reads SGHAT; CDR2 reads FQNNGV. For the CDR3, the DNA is TGTGCCAGCAGCCCCGGGACTAGCGGGGTTGGAGATACGCAGTATTTT. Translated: CASSPGTSGVGDTQYF.

DNA for the CDR3: TGTGCCAGTAGTCAAAAGCAGGGGACCGCTTTCTTT. Translated: CASSQKQGTAFF. The rearrangement joins TRBV19 to TRBJ1-1; weak D call: TRBD1 (6 bases). Germline CDR1 and CDR2: LNHDA and SQIVND (reference sequence). Trimming removed 5 bases at V and 11 bases at J, with 15 bases between. The CDR3 loop spans 12 amino acids.

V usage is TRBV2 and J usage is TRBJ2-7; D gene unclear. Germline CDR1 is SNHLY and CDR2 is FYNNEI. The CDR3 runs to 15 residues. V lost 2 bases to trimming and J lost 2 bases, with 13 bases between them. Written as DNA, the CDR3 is TGTGCCAGCAGTGAATCGGTCCAGGTGGCCTACGAGCAGTACTTC. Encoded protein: CASSESVQVAYEQYF.

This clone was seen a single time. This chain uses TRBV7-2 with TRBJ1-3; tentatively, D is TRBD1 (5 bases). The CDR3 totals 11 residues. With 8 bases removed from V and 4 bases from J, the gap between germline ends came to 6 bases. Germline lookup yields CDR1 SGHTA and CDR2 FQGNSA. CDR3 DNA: TGTGCCAGCCGGGACGGAAACACCATATATTTT. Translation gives CASRDGNTIYF.

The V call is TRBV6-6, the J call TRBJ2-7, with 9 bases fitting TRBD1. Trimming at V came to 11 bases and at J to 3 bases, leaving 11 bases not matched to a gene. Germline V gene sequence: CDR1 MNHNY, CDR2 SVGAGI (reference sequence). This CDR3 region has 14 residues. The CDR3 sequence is CAVEGQGYSYEQYF. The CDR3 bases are TGTGCCGTCGAGGGACAGGGTTACAGCTACGAGCAGTACTTC.

The CDR3 spells CASSLTYGGWNEGVNEQFF. CDR3 coding DNA: TGTGCCAGCAGTTTGACGTACGGTGGCTGGAACGAGGGAGTAAATGAGCAGTTCTTC. The rearrangement uses TRBV27 and TRBJ2-1; a possible D gene is TRBD2 (5 bases). The V gene lost 3 bases and the J gene lost 7 bases, with 28 bases spanning the gap. Per germline, CDR1 MNHEY and CDR2 SMNVEV (reference sequence). CDR3 length equals 19 residues.